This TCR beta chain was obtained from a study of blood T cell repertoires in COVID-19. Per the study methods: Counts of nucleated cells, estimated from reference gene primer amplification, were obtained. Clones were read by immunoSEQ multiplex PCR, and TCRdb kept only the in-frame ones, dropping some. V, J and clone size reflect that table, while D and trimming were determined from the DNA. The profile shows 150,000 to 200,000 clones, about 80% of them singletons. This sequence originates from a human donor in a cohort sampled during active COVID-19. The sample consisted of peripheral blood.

The CDR3 here is CASSPDTYEQYF. DNA for the CDR3: TGTGCCAGCAGCCCGGACACCTACGAGCAGTACTTC. This chain joins TRBV6-2 or TRBV6-3 and TRBJ2-7; a possible D gene is TRBD1 (5 bases). The V and J ends lost 6 bases and 2 bases respectively, with 8 bases between them. Germline CDR1 reads MNHEY; CDR2 reads SVGEGT. This CDR3 has 12 amino acids.